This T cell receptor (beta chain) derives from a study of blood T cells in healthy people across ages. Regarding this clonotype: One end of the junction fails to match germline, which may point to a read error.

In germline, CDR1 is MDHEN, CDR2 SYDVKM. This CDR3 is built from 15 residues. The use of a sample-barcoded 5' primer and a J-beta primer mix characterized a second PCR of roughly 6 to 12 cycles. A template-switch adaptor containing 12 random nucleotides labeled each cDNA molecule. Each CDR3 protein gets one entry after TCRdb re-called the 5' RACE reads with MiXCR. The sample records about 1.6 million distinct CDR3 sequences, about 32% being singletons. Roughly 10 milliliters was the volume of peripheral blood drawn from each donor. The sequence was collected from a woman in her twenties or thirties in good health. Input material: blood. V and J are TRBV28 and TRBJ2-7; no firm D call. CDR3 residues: CASSGEARSLYEQYF. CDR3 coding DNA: TGCGCCAGCAGTGGCGAGGCTAGATCTCTCTACGAGCAGTACTTC.